This T cell receptor beta chain was found in a study of blood T cell repertoires in COVID-19. Study in general: COVID-19 samples collected from the United States, Italy and Spain covered acute and convalescent phases. From T cells, B-cell-depleted T cells, or PBMCs came the material, which was cDNA or gDNA.

Germline V gene lookup returns CDR1 SGHNT and CDR2 YYREEE (reference sequence). The trim removed 4 bases at V and 7 bases at J, leaving 8 bases unmatched. The length of the CDR3 is 15 residues. Original data processing: Reference gene primer amplification in the assay estimated nucleated cell counts. Clones were read by immunoSEQ multiplex PCR, and TCRdb kept only the in-frame ones, dropping some. V and J calls plus clone size are reproduced from that table; the DNA served to infer D and trimming. Of roughly 50,000 clones in the sample, 65% to 85% are singletons; the top ten hold about 15%. This clonotype was obtained from a human donor with active or convalescent COVID-19. The donor label of this sample is uncertain. This chain joins TRBV5-4 and TRBJ1-4; 9 bases map to TRBD1. Sequenced input: peripheral blood. CDR3: CASSPTGGAGEKLFF. In nucleotides, the CDR3 is TGTGCCAGCAGCCCCACAGGGGGCGCCGGTGAAAAACTGTTTTTT.